This T cell receptor beta chain was sequenced in a study of early T cells in non-severe SARS-CoV-2 infection. This clonotype was seen a handful of times. The V and J ends lost 4 bases and 4 bases respectively, with 18 bases between them. This CDR3 is built from 15 residues. Germline V CDR1 and CDR2: DFQATT, SNEGSKA (reference sequence). Each cDNA molecule carried a unique molecular identifier. TCRdb called the 5' RACE reads again in MiXCR, with one record for every CDR3 protein. The data contain tens of thousands of distinct CDR3 sequences, approximately 12% of them singletons. The material was whole blood, obtained at baseline. The genes are TRBV20-1 and TRBJ2-3; D perhaps matches TRBD2 (5 bases). This receptor was identified in an adult who was a healthcare worker with PCR-confirmed SARS-CoV-2 infection or an uninfected control (not recorded which). The donor label of this sample is uncertain. In DNA form, the CDR3 reads TGCAGTGCTACGGACGGGATGCGTGTCGCAGATACGCAGTATTTT. This sequence encodes CSATDGMRVADTQYF.